A selection of T cell receptor beta chains follows, all from one sample in a study of neurological immune-mediated disorders. From the 5' RACE reads, TCRdb called clonotypes with MiXCR, one entry per CDR3 protein. Among about 16,000 distinct CDR3 sequences listed, over 12% were seen once. Sequencing input: PBMCs. The receptors here all came from a man aged 55-75 years with HTLV-1-associated myelopathy (HAM/TSP). CDR3s include the opening cysteine and the closing phenylalanine or tryptophan. D genes are given only for firm matches. A clone size is listed for some rows: how often the clone was seen (once, few, many), or a class if it is expanded.

clone_size j_call v_call cdr3_length d_call cdr3_nt cdr3_aa
NA TRBJ2-1 TRBV5-1 15 TRBD2 TGCGCCAGCAGCGTCGTAGCGGGGGGGCCCAATGAGCAGTTCTTC CASSVVAGGPNEQFF
many TRBJ1-1 TRBV7-2 16 TRBD1 TGTGCCAGCAGACAGGGCGCAGGACAGGGGGGGACTGAAGCTTTCTTT CASRQGAGQGGTEAFF
many TRBJ2-7 TRBV10-3 14 NA TGTGCCATCAACGATGGGACGGTCTCCTACGAGCAGTACTTC CAINDGTVSYEQYF
many TRBJ1-5 TRBV11-2 15 NA TGTGCCAGCAGCTTAGACGGACAGTTCAATCAGCCCCAGCATTTT CASSLDGQFNQPQHF
many TRBJ2-2 TRBV18 14 NA TGTGCCAGCTTCAGCGCAGCGAACACCGGGGAGCTGTTTTTT CASFSAANTGELFF
many TRBJ1-4 TRBV9 13 NA TGTGCCAGTCGGACAGACTTGAATGAAAAACTGTTTTTT CASRTDLNEKLFF
many TRBJ1-5 TRBV6-2/TRBV6-3 14 NA TGTGCCAGCAGTTACTGGGCTTCCAATCAGCCCCAGCATTTT CASSYWASNQPQHF
NA TRBJ2-1 TRBV9 15 TRBD2 TGTGCCAGCAGCATAGCCGGGGGGGGCCTGTATGAGCAGTTCTTC CASSIAGGGLYEQFF
many TRBJ1-1 TRBV3-1 12 NA TGTGCCAGCAGCCAAGAGAACACTGAAGCTTTCTTT CASSQENTEAFF
many TRBJ2-6 TRBV7-3 13 TRBD2 TGTGCCAGCAGTCCGACTAGCGGGGGGGCCATCGCTTTC CASSPTSGGAIAF
many TRBJ2-3 TRBV7-3 16 NA TGTGCCAGCAGCTTATTAGGGGTCCCAGGCACAGATACGCAGTATTTT CASSLLGVPGTDTQYF
many TRBJ2-5 TRBV5-1 16 TRBD1 TGCGCCAGCAGCTTGTTAACAGGGGGCGCCGGGGAGACCCAGTACTTC CASSLLTGGAGETQYF
many TRBJ1-2 TRBV11-2 12 NA TGTGCCAGCAGCTTTGGGTGGTCAGAGCACACCTTC CASSFGWSEHTF
NA TRBJ2-7 TRBV5-1 14 TRBD1 TGCGCCAGCAGCTTGCAGGGACAGGGATACGAGCAGTACTTC CASSLQGQGYEQYF
many TRBJ1-1 TRBV5-5 12 NA TGTGCCAGCAGCTTGGGGAGCACTGAAGCTTTCTTT CASSLGSTEAFF
NA TRBJ2-2 TRBV27 14 NA TGTGCCAGCAGTTTCGGGGCGAGCACCGGGGAGCTGTTTTTT CASSFGASTGELFF
many TRBJ2-1 TRBV3-1 13 NA TGTGCCAGCAGCCAACCTCCATACAATGAGCAGTTCTTC CASSQPPYNEQFF
few TRBJ2-7 TRBV11-3 14 NA TGTGCCAGCAGCCGCCGACAGGAATCCTACGAGCAGTACTTC CASSRRQESYEQYF
many TRBJ1-3 TRBV20-1 17 NA TGCAGTGCTAGAGATCTGAGACAGGTTCACTCTGGAAACACCATATATTTT CSARDLRQVHSGNTIYF
many TRBJ2-2 TRBV29-1 13 NA TGCAGCGTTGGGAACCCGAACACCGGGGAGCTGTTTTTT CSVGNPNTGELFF
medium-sized TRBJ2-2 TRBV5-1 13 NA TGCGCCAGCAGCTTGGGGGCCACCGGGGAGCTGTTTTTT CASSLGATGELFF
many TRBJ2-3 TRBV20-1 15 TRBD2 TGCAGTGCCACCCTGACTAGCGGGGTAATAGATACGCAGTATTTT CSATLTSGVIDTQYF
many TRBJ1-1 TRBV20-1 14 NA TGCAGTGCTAGAGTCGGACGGCTGAACACTGAAGCTTTCTTT CSARVGRLNTEAFF
NA TRBJ1-1 TRBV5-1 13 NA TGCGCCAGCAGCTTGGCCGAGGAGACAGAAGCTTTCTTT CASSLAEETEAFF
many TRBJ1-1 TRBV2 13 NA TGTGCCATCACGCGGCAGGGAAGGACTGAAGCTTTCTTT CAITRQGRTEAFF
once TRBJ2-1 TRBV2 17 NA TGTGCCAGCACTACCCCAGCTCTAGCGAGGTCCTACAATGAGCAGTTCTTC CASTTPALARSYNEQFF
many TRBJ2-2 TRBV12-3/TRBV12-4 14 TRBD2 TGTGCCAGCAGTTTCTCACGGGGGGCCGGGGAGCTGTTTTTT CASSFSRGAGELFF
many TRBJ2-7 TRBV7-3 13 NA TGTGCCAGCAGCCTACTCGTAGGGGGGGAGCAGTACTTC CASSLLVGGEQYF
medium-sized TRBJ2-3 TRBV20-1 17 TRBD1 TGCAGTGCTAGTAGGAGACCCGGGACAGGAGACACAGATACGCAGTATTTT CSASRRPGTGDTDTQYF
many TRBJ2-4 TRBV7-8 14 TRBD1 TGTGCCAGCGGGACAGAACTAGCCAAAAACATTCAGTACTTC CASGTELAKNIQYF
many TRBJ2-7 TRBV15 15 NA TGTGCCACCAGCAGAGAAAGGCTCGCCTCCTACGAGCAGTACTTC CATSRERLASYEQYF
many TRBJ1-2 TRBV4-3 16 NA TGCGCCAGCAGCCAAGAACTACAGGCGGTTAGCTATGGCTACACCTTC CASSQELQAVSYGYTF
many TRBJ2-7 TRBV29-1 10 NA TGCAGCGCCAGGGACTACGAGCAGTACTTC CSARDYEQYF
medium-sized TRBJ1-5 TRBV5-5 15 NA TGTGCCAGCAGCCGCAACAGTGAAAGCAATCAGCCCCAGCATTTT CASSRNSESNQPQHF
medium-sized TRBJ2-7 TRBV3-1 15 NA TGTGCCAGCAGCCAAGATCGCGGGGCGGGTACCGAGCAGTACTTC CASSQDRGAGTEQYF
many TRBJ2-1 TRBV12-3/TRBV12-4 14 NA TGTGCCAGCAGTGTGACCGGGACTCAAAATGAGCAGTTCTTC CASSVTGTQNEQFF
many TRBJ2-3 TRBV5-6 12 NA TGTGCCAGCAGCGCGGTGGGCTATACGCAGTATTTT CASSAVGYTQYF
many TRBJ1-4 TRBV5-6 16 NA TGTGCCAGCAGCATCAACCGAGTTGCAACTAATGAAAAACTGTTTTTT CASSINRVATNEKLFF
many TRBJ2-2 TRBV2 15 TRBD1 TGTGCCAGCCGGGACAGGGGAAGTTGGACCGGGGAGCTGTTTTTT CASRDRGSWTGELFF
NA TRBJ2-2 TRBV12-3/TRBV12-4 14 NA TGTGCCAGCAGGCGGGACAGGAACACCGGGGAGCTGTTTTTT CASRRDRNTGELFF